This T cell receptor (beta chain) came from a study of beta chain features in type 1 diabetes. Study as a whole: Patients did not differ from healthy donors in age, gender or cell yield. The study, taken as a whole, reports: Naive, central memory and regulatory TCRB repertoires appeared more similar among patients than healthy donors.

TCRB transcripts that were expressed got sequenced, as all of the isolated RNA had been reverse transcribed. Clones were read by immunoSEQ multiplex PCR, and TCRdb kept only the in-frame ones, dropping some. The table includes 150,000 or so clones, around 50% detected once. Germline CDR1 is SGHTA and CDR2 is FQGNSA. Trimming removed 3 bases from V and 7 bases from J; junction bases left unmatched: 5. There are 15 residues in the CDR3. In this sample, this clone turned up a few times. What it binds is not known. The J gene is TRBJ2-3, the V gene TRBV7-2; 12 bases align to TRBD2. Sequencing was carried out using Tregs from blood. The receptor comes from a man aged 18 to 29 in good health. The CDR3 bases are TGTGCCAGCAGCTTGACTAGCGGGAGTACGTATACGCAGTATTTT. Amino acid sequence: CASSLTSGSTYTQYF.